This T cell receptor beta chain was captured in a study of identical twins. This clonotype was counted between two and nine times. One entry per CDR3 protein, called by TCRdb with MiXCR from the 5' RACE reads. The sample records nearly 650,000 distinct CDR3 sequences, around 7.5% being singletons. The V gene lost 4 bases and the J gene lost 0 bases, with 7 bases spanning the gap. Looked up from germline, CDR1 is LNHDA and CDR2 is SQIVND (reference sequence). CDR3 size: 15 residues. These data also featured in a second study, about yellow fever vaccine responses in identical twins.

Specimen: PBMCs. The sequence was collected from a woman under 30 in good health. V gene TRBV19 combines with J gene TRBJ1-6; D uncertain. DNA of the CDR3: TGTGCCAGTAGTACCACGGACTCCTATAATTCACCCCTCCACTTT. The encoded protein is CASSTTDSYNSPLHF. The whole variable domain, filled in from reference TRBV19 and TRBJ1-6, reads DGGITQSPKYLFRKEGQNVTLSCEQNLNHDAMYWYRQDPGQGLRLIYYSQIVNDFQKGDIAEGYSVSREKKESFPLTVTSAQKNPTAFYLCASSTTDSYNSPLHFGNGTRLTVT.